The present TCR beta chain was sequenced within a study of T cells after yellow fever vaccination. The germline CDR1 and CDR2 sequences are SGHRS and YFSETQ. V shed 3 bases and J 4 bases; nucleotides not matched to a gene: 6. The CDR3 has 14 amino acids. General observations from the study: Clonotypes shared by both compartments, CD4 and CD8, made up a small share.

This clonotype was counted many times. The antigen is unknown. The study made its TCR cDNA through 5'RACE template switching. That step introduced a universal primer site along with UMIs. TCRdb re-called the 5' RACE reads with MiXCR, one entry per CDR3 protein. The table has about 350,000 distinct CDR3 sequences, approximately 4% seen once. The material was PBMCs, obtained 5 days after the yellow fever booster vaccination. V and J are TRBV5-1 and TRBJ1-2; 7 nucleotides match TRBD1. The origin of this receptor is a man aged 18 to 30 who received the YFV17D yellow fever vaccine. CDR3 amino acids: CASSWGTVIYGYTF. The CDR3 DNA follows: TGCGCCAGCAGCTGGGGGACAGTTATCTATGGCTACACCTTC.